What follows are 22 T cell receptor beta chains derived from one specimen sequenced in a study of control samples from healthy donors and cancer patients. Produced via immunoSEQ multiplex PCR; TCRdb's table is partial and in-frame only. This sample carries about 55,000 clones, 85% to 95% of them seen once, and the ten largest clones take roughly 2.3%. The sample taken for sequencing was blood. The receptors come from a man aged 25-40 years in good health.

The V call is TRBV5-8, the J call TRBJ2-7; no reliable D call. This CDR3 contains 15 residues. V was clipped by 1 base and J by 3 bases, with 14 bases between them. Germline CDR1 and CDR2: SGHTS and YDEGEE. DNA for the CDR3: TGTGCCAGCAGCTTGTCTCCCCCCAAGGACTACGAGCAGTACTTC. Its protein is CASSLSPPKDYEQYF.

This sequence joins TRBV28 and TRBJ2-3, with D maybe TRBD2 (6 bases). This CDR3 has 14 amino acids. V lost 5 bases to trimming and J lost 0 bases, with 9 bases between them. In germline, CDR1 is MDHEN, CDR2 SYDVKM. In DNA, the CDR3 is TGTGCCAGCAGTCCCGGAGGGAGCACAGATACGCAGTATTTT. It specifies CASSPGGSTDTQYF.

This clone was found a few times. The chain uses TRBV6-5 and TRBJ1-5; D not resolved. The CDR3 sequence is 13 residues long. V was trimmed by 8 bases and J by 5 bases, leaving 13 bases between them. Germline CDR1 reads MNHEY; CDR2 reads SVGAGI. The CDR3 protein is CASAHRDDQPQHF. CDR3 nucleotide sequence: TGTGCCAGCGCCCACCGGGATGATCAGCCCCAGCATTTT.

The V gene is TRBV9, the J gene TRBJ2-6; D gene ambiguous. V was trimmed by 4 bases and J by 5 bases, leaving 7 bases between them. The germline CDR1 and CDR2 sequences are SGDLS and YYNGEE. The CDR3 is 13 residues long. The DNA of the CDR3 is TGTGCCAGCAGCCCTCCACGGGCCAACGTCCTGACTTTC. Its protein product is CASSPPRANVLTF.

The chain carries TRBV7-9 and TRBJ1-1; D is undetermined. Germline V gene sequence: CDR1 SEHNR, CDR2 FQNEAQ (reference sequence). CDR3 length equals 16 residues. Trimming cost V 0 bases and J 0 bases, with 11 bases left between them. Here the CDR3 DNA reads TGTGCCAGCAGCTTAGCGTGGTCAGTTGTGAACACTGAAGCTTTCTTT. As protein: CASSLAWSVVNTEAFF.

The chain employs TRBV5-1 and TRBJ2-7; D is perhaps TRBD1 (6 bases). Trimming stripped 0 bases from V and 3 bases from J, with 10 bases between. This CDR3 region has 14 residues. In germline, CDR1 is SGHRS, CDR2 YFSETQ. CDR3 in amino acids: CASSLERGFYEQYF. CDR3 in DNA: TGCGCCAGCAGCTTGGAGAGGGGGTTCTACGAGCAGTACTTC.

As to this clone: The same CDR3 arises from other DNA sequences in this sample as well. The chain combines TRBV28 with TRBJ1-1, with 7 bases matching TRBD1. Germline-derived CDR1 and CDR2 are MDHEN and SYDVKM. The CDR3 is 15 residues long. Trimming removed 6 bases from V and 5 bases from J; junction bases left unmatched: 12. The CDR3 loop is CASSLPGQAMTEAFF. CDR3 bases: TGTGCCAGCAGCCTCCCCGGACAGGCGATGACTGAAGCTTTCTTT.

The V gene is TRBV9, the J gene TRBJ2-6; D remains unclear. The CDR3 has 14 amino acids. The germline V and J ends were trimmed by 5 bases and 3 bases, with 9 bases remaining between them. Germline V lookup: CDR1 SGDLS, CDR2 YYNGEE. The CDR3 reads CASSGAFGANVLTF. CDR3 nucleotides: TGTGCCAGCAGTGGCGCGTTTGGGGCCAACGTCCTGACTTTC.

This chain connects TRBV28 to TRBJ2-1, with D unresolved. CDR1 and CDR2 (germline): MDHEN, SYDVKM. The V and J ends lost 3 bases and 0 bases respectively, with 6 bases between them. The CDR3 runs 14 residues. In DNA, the CDR3 is TGTGCCAGCAGTTTTGCCAACTCCTACAATGAGCAGTTCTTC. It specifies CASSFANSYNEQFF. The full variable domain, its missing parts supplied by reference TRBV28 and TRBJ2-1, is DVKVTQSSRYLVKRTGEKVFLECVQDMDHENMFWYRQDPGLGLRLIYFSYDVKMKEKGDIPEGYSVSREKKERFSLILESASTNQTSMYLCASSFANSYNEQFFGPGTRLTVL.

V is TRBV9 and J is TRBJ2-5, with D hard to call. This CDR3 contains 14 residues. In germline, CDR1 is SGDLS, CDR2 YYNGEE. Trimming stripped 5 bases from V and 2 bases from J, with 13 bases between. The CDR3 nucleotides are TGTGCCAGCAGGCCTCGGGCCGAACAAGAGACCCAGTACTTC. It specifies CASRPRAEQETQYF.

The rearrangement links TRBV7-2 to TRBJ2-1; 10 bases line up with TRBD1. Germline-derived CDR1 and CDR2 are SGHTA and FQGNSA. J was trimmed by 7 bases and V by 4 bases; bases with no gene match: 13. The CDR3 runs 17 residues. The CDR3 nucleotides read TGTGCCAGCAGCTCAATGCCGGGACAGGGGCGAAGGAATGAGCAGTTCTTC. As protein: CASSSMPGQGRRNEQFF.

The CDR3 is CASSFAQGSNQPQHF. The CDR3 coding sequence is TGTGCCAGCAGTTTCGCACAGGGGAGCAATCAGCCCCAGCATTTT. The V call is TRBV27, the J call TRBJ1-5, with 7 bases fitting TRBD1. Germline V gene sequence: CDR1 MNHEY, CDR2 SMNVEV (reference sequence). The CDR3 sequence is 15 residues long. V trimming: 3 bases; J trimming: 1 base; junction bases outside the gene matches: 3.

The chain combines TRBV30 with TRBJ1-2; D perhaps matches TRBD1 (5 bases). Germline loops: CDR1 GTSNPN, CDR2 SVGIG (reference sequence). Trimming removed 7 bases at V and 4 bases at J, with 13 bases between. This CDR3 region has 12 residues. The CDR3 region is CAFTGDAYGYTF. The CDR3 DNA is TGTGCCTTTACAGGAGATGCCTATGGCTACACCTTC. The full variable domain, completed using reference TRBV30 and TRBJ1-2, is SQTIHQWPATLVQPVGSPLSLECTVEGTSNPNLYWYRQAAGRGLQLLFYSVGIGQISSEVPQNLSASRPQDRQFILSSKKLLLSDSGFYLCAFTGDAYGYTFGSGTRLTVV.

The V and J genes are TRBV5-5 and TRBJ1-6, with a possible D match to TRBD1 (5 bases). CDR1 SGHKS and CDR2 YYEKEE come from the germline V gene (reference sequence). Trimming cost V 4 bases and J 7 bases, with 18 bases left between them. The CDR3 has 16 amino acids. CDR3 sequence reads: CASSLNRRGGNSPLHF. CDR3 DNA sequence: TGTGCCAGCAGCCTGAACCGAAGGGGCGGGAATTCACCCCTCCACTTT.

The chain uses TRBV5-4 and TRBJ2-5; the D gene is possibly TRBD2 (5 bases). Per the germline V gene, CDR1 is SGHNT and CDR2 is YYREEE (reference sequence). Trimming left V 4 bases short and J 2 bases short, with 15 bases between. The CDR3 spans 15 residues. The CDR3 DNA follows: TGTGCCAGCAGCCAACAACGGGGATTTCAAGAGACCCAGTACTTC. Protein: CASSQQRGFQETQYF. The full variable domain, completed using reference TRBV5-4 and TRBJ2-5, is ETGVTQSPTHLIKTRGQQVTLRCSSQSGHNTVSWYQQALGQGPQFIFQYYREEENGRGNFPPRFSGLQFPNYSSELNVNALELDDSALYLCASSQQRGFQETQYFGPGTRLLVL.

The rearrangement joins TRBV3-1 (or the pseudogene TRBV3-2) to TRBJ1-2; perhaps TRBD1 as D (6 bases). The CDR3 length is 13 residues. V lost 5 bases and J lost 4, with 11 bases in between. Germline CDR1 LGHDT, CDR2 YNNKEL (reference sequence). The CDR3 region has the DNA TGTGCCAGCAGCTTACGGACAGCCTATGGCTACACCTTC. It is translated as CASSLRTAYGYTF.

This chain links TRBV18 with TRBJ1-1; 9 positions agree with TRBD1. With V trimmed by 0 bases and J by 12 bases, 5 bases remained unmatched. The germline gives CDR1 KGHSH, CDR2 LQKENI. This CDR3 has 13 residues. CDR3 nucleotides: TGTGCCAGCTCACCACCTGGGACAGGGAGAACTTTCTTT. Its translation: CASSPPGTGRTFF.

This sequence joins TRBV28 and TRBJ1-2; D is perhaps TRBD1 (5 bases). Trimming stripped 5 bases from V and 3 bases from J, with 16 bases between. The CDR3 length is 15 residues. Germline V gene data show CDR1 as MDHEN and CDR2 as SYDVKM. CDR3 amino acids: CASSKYGRVDYGYTF. The CDR3 DNA reads TGTGCCAGCAGTAAATATGGCAGGGTCGACTATGGCTACACCTTC.

This chain links TRBV20-1 with TRBJ2-7, with TRBD1 matching over 8 bases. J lost 0 bases, V lost 3 bases, and 10 bases had no gene match. The germline V gene encodes CDR1 DFQATT and CDR2 SNEGSKA (reference sequence). The CDR3 contains 16 residues. CDR3 in amino acids: CSASILQGVISYEQYF. In DNA form, the CDR3 reads TGCAGTGCTAGTATATTACAGGGGGTAATCTCCTACGAGCAGTACTTC.

The V and J genes are TRBV5-1 and TRBJ2-7; 11 nucleotides align to TRBD2. Germline V gene lookup returns CDR1 SGHRS and CDR2 YFSETQ. The J segment lost 5 bases and the V segment lost 3 bases, leaving 4 bases of the junction unmatched. The CDR3 is made up of 14 amino acids. CDR3 coding DNA: TGCGCCAGCAGCTCCACTAGCGGGAGCAACGAGCAGTACTTC. It yields the protein CASSSTSGSNEQYF.

The chain carries TRBV7-2 and TRBJ1-1; 7 bases fit TRBD1. This CDR3 is built from 13 residues. Germline values: CDR1 SGHTA, CDR2 FQGNSA. J was trimmed by 3 bases and V by 3 bases; bases with no gene match: 1. The CDR3 DNA follows: TGTGCCAGCAGCTTCGACAGGGACACTGAAGCTTTCTTT. Its protein is CASSFDRDTEAFF.

The chain is built from TRBV3-1 (or the pseudogene TRBV3-2) and TRBJ1-3; no definite D call. This CDR3 comprises 12 residues. Deletions cut 7 bases from V and 4 bases from J, with 8 bases between. Germline V gene data show CDR1 as LGHDT and CDR2 as YNNKEL (reference sequence). The chain's CDR3 is CASKSPGNTIYF. Written as DNA, the CDR3 is TGTGCCAGCAAATCGCCCGGAAACACCATATATTTT.